This TCR beta chain was obtained from a study of blood T cells in healthy people across ages (dated by TCRdb to between 2014 and 2017). With regard to the full study: In model experiments, roughly one uniquely barcoded TCR beta cDNA molecule per two T cells was captured by template switching. To track age-related changes in TCR beta repertoire diversity, the study relied on deep sequencing normalized with unique cDNA molecular identifiers. The donors were divided into four age groups: young (average about 15 years), middle-aged (almost 40), aged (about 62) and long-lived (about 84). Donors of different ages were randomly distributed across sequencing lanes to avoid experimental bias. For two donors (one aged 18 to 30 and one aged 80 or older), the study analyzed two additional independent replicas of 1 million unique cDNA reads from the same blood draw. What the study reported, not specific to this receptor: Compared with the aged group, the long-lived group had more naive CD4+ T cells, fewer expanded clones and increased TCR diversity, a pattern suggesting age selection. Because profiling used bulk unsorted PBMCs, naive and antigen-experienced compartments could not be compared conclusively. The CMV infection status of donors was not known, potentially confounding age-related changes in expanded clonotypes. Estimates of total diversity based on one million sequenced T cells were considered lower bounds and underestimates. A strong correlation was found between observed TCR beta diversity and the percentage of naive T cells measured by flow cytometry. As age increased, observed TCR beta diversity per million T cells dropped in a roughly linear way, and a significant reduction was already evident by age around 41.

The CDR1 and CDR2 encoded by the germline V gene are MNHEY and SVGEGT. There are 12 amino acids in the CDR3, from cysteine to phenylalanine inclusive. Only CDR3 DNA is held: 36 bases, read in frame from base 1. V lost 1 base and J lost 5 bases; the stretch between them is 3 bases long. As regards this clonotype: The clone's antigen remains unknown. Base-call qualities are not available, and no considerably larger clone is one nucleotide away.

Libraries were made using 5' RACE. The listed sequencing device is Illumina HiSeq 2500. A second PCR of about 7 to 12 cycles was run with a J-beta primer mix and a sample-barcoded 5' primer. Each TCR beta cDNA molecule received a unique molecular identifier from a template-switch 5' adaptor carrying 12 random nucleotides. At least 2.5 million CDR3-containing paired-end reads were obtained from each sample. First-strand cDNA synthesis was performed from all RNA using the Mint cDNA synthesis kit, with priming by a TRBC-specific oligonucleotide. Following uracil-DNA glycosylase treatment, a first 18-cycle PCR with universal primers M1SS and BC2_uni_R was performed on all cDNA. The authors processed their data as follows. Normalization of each sample was performed by random selection of 1 million high-quality reads, each carrying a distinct molecular identifier. Instead of being binned into consensus sequences, reads that shared molecular identifiers were thrown out. MiTCR, with a Q25 quality threshold and the strictest error-elimination algorithm, was used for CDR3 identification, clonotype clustering and error correction. A nonparametric unseen species model with Euler transformation was used to estimate lower-bound total TCR beta diversity. TCRdb trimmed the raw reads at Q25, called clones with MiXCR and kept productive beta chains. For every CDR3 protein sequence, its rows merge into one entry that carries the most common genes and DNA. These V and J calls are TCRdb output, not the study's own analysis. In all, the sample holds about 1.4 million distinct CDR3 sequences, and roughly 60% of those were seen once. The top ten constitute roughly 7% of the sample.

Donors were a few dozen systemically healthy Caucasian individuals from Russia aged roughly 6 to 100 years. Each donor gave around 9.5 milliliters of peripheral blood, collected into EDTA-treated Vacutainer tubes. Ficoll-Paque density-gradient centrifugation was used to isolate PBMCs, with at least 6 million per sample. Trizol reagent was used to extract total RNA from the PBMCs, yielding at least 6 micrograms per sample. Naive CD45RAhigh/CD27high T cell percentages were measured by flow cytometry on a PBMC aliquot from every donor. The sequence was obtained from a man younger than 30 in good health. The specimen sequenced was blood. This receptor chain uses TRBV6-2 or TRBV6-3 and TRBJ2-1, with the D gene uncertain. The nucleotide sequence reads TGTGCCAGCAGTTACTTAGACAATGAGCAGTTCTTC. Its translation is CASSYLDNEQFF.